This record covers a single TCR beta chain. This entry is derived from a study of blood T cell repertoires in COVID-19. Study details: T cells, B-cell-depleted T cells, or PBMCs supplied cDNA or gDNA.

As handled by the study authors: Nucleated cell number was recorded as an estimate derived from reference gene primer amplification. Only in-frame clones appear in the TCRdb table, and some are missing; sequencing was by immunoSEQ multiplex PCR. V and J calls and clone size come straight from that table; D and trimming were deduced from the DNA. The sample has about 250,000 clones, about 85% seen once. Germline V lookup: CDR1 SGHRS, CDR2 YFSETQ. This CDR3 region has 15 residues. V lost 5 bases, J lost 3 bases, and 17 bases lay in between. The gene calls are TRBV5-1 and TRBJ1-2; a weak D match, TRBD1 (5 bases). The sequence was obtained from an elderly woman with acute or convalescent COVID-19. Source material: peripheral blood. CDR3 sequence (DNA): TGCGCCAGCAGTCTCGACGGGGGGACGGACTATGGCTACACCTTC. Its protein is CASSLDGGTDYGYTF.